Each of the 14 T cell receptor beta chains below was sequenced from the same sample in a study of cytomegalovirus exposure and HLA in healthy donors. Produced via immunoSEQ multiplex PCR; TCRdb's table is partial and in-frame only. This sample has over 150,000 clones, with around 83% found just once. Sequenced: PBMCs. All receptors come from a human donor in good health.

A few counts support this clone. V and J are TRBV28 and TRBJ1-5; tentatively, D is TRBD1 (6 bases). Trimming shortened V by 5 bases and J by 2 bases, and 28 bases separated the two germline ends. The CDR3 is 20 amino acids. The germline gives CDR1 MDHEN, CDR2 SYDVKM. The CDR3 nucleotides read TGTGCCAGCAGTCCACGGGGGGGGCGAATTAGGGCCCTTGGCAATCAGCCCCAGCATTTT. This encodes CASSPRGGRIRALGNQPQHF.

This chain connects TRBV7-3 to TRBJ1-1; D ambiguous. The germline CDR1 and CDR2 sequences are SGHTA and FQGTGA. The CDR3 spans 12 residues. V gave up 5 bases and J gave up 11 bases, with 15 bases separating them. The CDR3 region has the DNA TGTGCCAGCAGCCTTCCCCCTAATCGTGCTTTCTTT. It yields the protein CASSLPPNRAFF.

This clone occurred a few times. This chain joins TRBV19 and TRBJ2-7; D is undetermined. Germline lookup yields CDR1 LNHDA and CDR2 SQIVND (reference sequence). V gave up 0 bases and J gave up 1 base, with 7 bases separating them. The CDR3 spans 14 residues. CDR3 amino acids: CASSIDRESYEQYF. As DNA, the CDR3 is TGTGCCAGTAGTATAGATCGAGAATCCTACGAGCAGTACTTC.

The chain has TRBV5-6 and TRBJ1-1, with D possibly matching TRBD1 (5 bases). The length of the CDR3 is 12 residues. V shed 5 bases and J shed 4 bases, with 9 bases lying between them. Germline-derived CDR1 and CDR2 are SGHDT and YYEEEE. The CDR3 sequence: CASSSDSTEAFF. CDR3 bases: TGTGCCAGCAGTTCCGACAGCACTGAAGCTTTCTTT.

The chain joins TRBV6-5 to TRBJ1-1; D is possibly TRBD1 (6 bases). V lost 5 bases to trimming and J lost 4 bases, with 17 bases between them. This CDR3 has 15 amino acids. Germline-derived CDR1 and CDR2 are MNHEY and SVGAGI. CDR3 coding DNA: TGTGCCAGCAGTGCCCGGACAGCGACGTTCACTGAAGCTTTCTTT. This codes for CASSARTATFTEAFF.

The rearrangement links TRBV6-6 to TRBJ2-7, with TRBD1 identical over 7 bases. Losses at the gene ends were 6 bases for V and 3 bases for J; bases not matched to a gene: 11. CDR1 and CDR2 (germline): MNHNY, SVGAGI (reference sequence). CDR3 length equals 15 residues. CDR3 protein: CASRPYRDSLYEQYF. The CDR3 DNA sequence: TGTGCCAGCAGGCCCTACCGGGACAGCCTCTACGAGCAGTACTTC.

V gene TRBV6-1 combines with J gene TRBJ2-2, with 7 bases that match TRBD2. This CDR3 has 14 amino acids. The junction had 7 bases not matched to a gene; V was cut back by 5 bases and J by 7 bases. In germline, CDR1 is MNHNS, CDR2 SASEGT. CDR3: CASSQQRGGGELFF. The CDR3 region has the DNA TGTGCCAGCAGTCAACAGCGGGGTGGCGGGGAGCTGTTTTTT.

V gene TRBV5-1 combines with J gene TRBJ1-4; D might be TRBD1 (5 bases). V dropped 6 bases and J dropped 6 bases, with 12 bases sitting between them. This CDR3 is built from 13 residues. Germline V gives CDR1 SGHRS, CDR2 YFSETQ. The CDR3 reads CASKEGFDEKLFF. The CDR3 bases are TGCGCCAGCAAGGAGGGGTTCGATGAAAAACTGTTTTTT.

This clone appeared once. J is TRBJ2-1 and V is TRBV29-1; TRBD2 aligns across 7 bases. The germline V gene encodes CDR1 SQVTM and CDR2 ANQGSEA. This CDR3 is 14 amino acids long. After removal of 3 bases from V and 5 bases from J, the junction contained 7 bases not matched to a gene. CDR3: CSVDFGLGDNEQFF. The CDR3 coding sequence is TGCAGCGTTGACTTCGGACTAGGAGACAATGAGCAGTTCTTC.

The V gene is TRBV18, the J gene TRBJ2-5; the match to TRBD2 covers 10 bases. With 1 base clipped from V and 5 bases from J, the junction kept 10 bases outside the gene matches. This CDR3 has 17 residues. The germline V gene encodes CDR1 KGHSH and CDR2 LQKENI. CDR3 DNA: TGTGCCAGCTCACCACTTTCTACTAGCGGGATTCGGGAGACCCAGTACTTC. Translated, it gives CASSPLSTSGIRETQYF.

V usage is TRBV4-2 and J usage is TRBJ2-1; 10 bases are a match to TRBD2. The CDR3 covers 16 residues. V shed 1 base and J 5 bases; nucleotides not matched to a gene: 5. Germline loops: CDR1 LGHNA, CDR2 YNFKEQ. The CDR3 DNA sequence: TGTGCCAGCAGCCAAGGGAGCGGGAGGGTGAACAATGAGCAGTTCTTC. Protein sequence: CASSQGSGRVNNEQFF.

The genes are TRBV7-2 and TRBJ1-2; unclear D gene. The CDR3 has 13 residues. Germline loops: CDR1 SGHTA, CDR2 FQGNSA. Trimming left V 1 base short and J 3 bases short, with 6 bases between. The DNA of the CDR3 is TGTGCCAGCAGCTTAGGAACAGACTATGGCTACACCTTC. This translates into CASSLGTDYGYTF.

The V call is TRBV5-6, the J call TRBJ1-3; a possible D gene is TRBD1 (5 bases). Germline CDR1 SGHDT, CDR2 YYEEEE. Trimming removed 4 bases at V and 1 base at J, with 12 bases between. The CDR3 runs to 15 residues. The CDR3 region is CASSHKTVSGNTIYF. In DNA form, the CDR3 reads TGTGCCAGCAGCCACAAGACAGTATCTGGAAACACCATATATTTT.

The chain uses TRBV28 and TRBJ1-2; D call uncertain. The CDR3 extends over 13 amino acids. Germline CDR1 and CDR2: MDHEN and SYDVKM. With 5 bases removed from V and 6 bases from J, the gap between germline ends came to 13 bases. The CDR3 loop is CASSAAGANGYTF. In nucleotides, the CDR3 is TGTGCCAGCAGTGCCGCGGGCGCGAATGGCTACACCTTC.